This T cell receptor beta chain is drawn from a study of cytomegalovirus exposure and HLA in healthy donors listed by TCRdb under 2017. Background on the whole study: An earlier analysis of approximately 590 of the donors reported more than 250 Gb of sequence data and around 110 million unique TCR beta sequences from 150 million to 200 million T cells. In a later analysis, previously published TCR beta repertoires from more than 500 donors were re-analyzed and high-resolution HLA genotyping was added so that TCR occurrence patterns could be studied. Besides the first cohort of some 670 subjects, a separate validation cohort made up of 90 to 150 different subjects was used. Using immunosequencing, the study profiled T cell repertoires from 500 to 800 subjects and related those repertoires to cytomegalovirus serostatus. All discovery cohort repertoires had been generated using a single sequencing platform. HLA typing covered class I and class II loci at four-digit resolution. The number of typed donors differed by locus: 629-630 for A, B, C, DRB1 and DQB1; 522 for DQA1; approximately 610 for DPA1; and approximately 450 for DPB1. To decide whether each TCR beta V gene segment behaved as functional or pseudogenic, an earlier analysis of some 570 of the donors relied on high-throughput TCR beta sequencing. A later genetic analysis took genome-wide SNP genotypes for about 55% of the roughly 700 donors and used that subset as a discovery cohort. Among some 400 genotyped donors of the cohort, an average of approximately 220,000 unique TCR beta nucleotide sequences was sequenced per donor, of which roughly 18% were non-productive. The study was designed to test whether signatures of past pathogen exposure could be identified by cataloging public T cell receptors. Donor age, sex, ethnicity and CMV serostatus were collected together with the repertoire data. About five DR-DQ haplotypes were treated as single units for association and clustering because of strong linkage in the cohort. The later analysis used no new phenotypic data to find candidate immune exposures, relying instead on TCR beta sequences and their occurrence across donors. The genetic ancestry cluster associated with self-reported Caucasian donors included roughly 84% of the 398 genotyped donors. High-throughput TCR immunosequencing, statistical association of individual TCRs with disease status, and machine learning were combined to predict cytomegalovirus infection status. Roughly 300 gigabases of sequencing data and around 80 million unique TCR sequences made up an early release that covered about 640 HLA-typed donors. On the study overall, not on this receptor specifically: Because some donors lacked HLA typing at each locus, the association tests relied only on the typed subset. Roughly uniform sequencing depth across donors was assumed in presence/absence analyses, although this assumption may not hold. Correlated functional status among segregating V segments might be attributable to linkage disequilibrium, but an unknown experimental factor could not be ruled out. The authors suggested that the approach could potentially be generalized to other disease states and immunological phenotypes. In a later analysis, HLA-associated TCR beta chains were found to be more clonally expanded and to have lower generation probabilities than equally common non-associated chains. In an earlier analysis of some 640 of the donors, most TCR beta V segments were observed in productive rearrangements about 87% or about 30% of the time, broadly matching IMGT annotations. An association between a missense DCLRE1C variant and V-gene and J-gene trimming of TCR beta chains was found in a later genetic analysis and replicated in an independent cohort. Most TCR sequences were seen in very few donors, while some public TCRs were found in many individuals. Immune exposure information for the cohort was limited to CMV serostatus. A further reported finding was that TCR beta sequences accurately predicted the HLA-A and HLA-B alleles for most subjects in the first cohort. In vitro tests confirmed that three of the cytomegalovirus-associated TCR beta chains recognize cytomegalovirus antigens. Most CMV-associated TCR beta chains appeared to be HLA-restricted in a later analysis, and the HLA associations seemed to be driven largely by CMV exposure. Some IMGT-functional V segments, including TRBV6-2 and TRBV6-3, could not be told apart with the 87-base-pair reads, so those segments were excluded. A cluster of highly shared sequence variants was judged likely to represent a technical artifact of the sequencing pipeline. Only TCR beta chains were sequenced in this cohort, and the absence of alpha or paired-chain data limited detectable features. In a later analysis, TCR association rates were found to vary across HLA loci, with the most associated TCRs seen for DRB1 alleles and the fewest for HLA-C alleles. Specific HLA alleles were associated with 15,000 to 20,000 TCR beta sequences at a false discovery rate of 0.05 in a later analysis. Strong co-occurrence of HLA alleles, especially DR and DQ, made assigning TCR associations to individual alleles difficult. In the study, 150 to 200 TCR beta chains were listed as associated with cytomegalovirus. Cytomegalovirus status was reported to be diagnosed by the classifier with high specificity and sensitivity in both the original and validation cohorts. Compared with the approximately 700-donor mean, donors in an Asian-associated ancestry cluster had fewer N-insertions in productive TCRs, according to a later genetic analysis. Because counts were too low, about 18 rarely observed V segments, including chromosome 9 orphons, were left out of the earlier analysis of some 600 of the donors. A later analysis reported that several top co-occurrence clusters appeared linked to parvovirus B19, influenza, CMV and Epstein-Barr virus.

Library preparation was by the immunoSEQ multiplex PCR assay. The multiplex PCR relied on a mix of 60 forward primers for TCR Vbeta segments and 13 reverse primers for TCR Jbeta segments. Amplification of the CDR3 region of rearranged TCR beta genes was performed with a multiplex PCR assay on genomic DNA. The Illumina HiSeq System was used to sequence the amplified TCR beta libraries as 87-base-pair reads. The authors processed their data as follows. A later analysis counted approximately 74 million unique TCR beta chains across the approximately 700 repertoires, and around 9.9 million of these chains were shared by at least two donors. Raw reads were error-corrected and collapsed into unique sequences with a nearest-neighbor algorithm that merged closely related sequences to remove PCR and sequencing errors. V, D and J gene segments were assigned by aligning CDR3 sequences to IMGT reference sequences. Each retained sequence needed at least a six-nucleotide match to both a V gene segment and a J gene segment. A rearrangement counted as productive if the CDR3 had no stop codons and remained in frame with V and J, and every other rearrangement counted as non-productive. Following IMGT convention, CDR3 was defined as the stretch from the second conserved V-encoded cysteine up to the conserved J-encoded phenylalanine. The earlier analysis of some 540 of the donors excluded any sequence lacking an unambiguous match to a single V gene segment. An earlier analysis of several hundred of the donors classified V segments as functional when productive rearrangements were above 56.7% and as segregating when the standard deviation between donors was above 5%. A statistical classification framework was built to diagnose cytomegalovirus status from the catalog of TCR beta chain sequences. V and J gene assignment, in a later analysis, came from comparing TCR nucleotide sequences with IMGT/GENE-DB human TR gene sequences. Using the TCRdist pipeline, a later analysis assigned CDR3 sequences along with most-parsimonious VDJ recombination scenarios. In a later analysis, each TCR beta chain was defined by its CDR3 amino acid sequence together with its V-gene family, and reads lacking a unique V-gene family were excluded. In a later analysis, 450 to 600 highly shared, low-generation-probability nucleotide sequences were removed to address suspected cross-contamination and a sequencing artifact. A later analysis calculated a clonal expansion index for each public chain from normalized within-repertoire ranks of inferred template counts. In a later analysis, generation probabilities were computed with a VDJ recombination model fitted to out-of-frame rearrangements, and the resulting probabilities were checked against IGoR. In a later analysis, hypergeometric tests were used to score TCR-TCR, TCR-HLA and TCR-CMV co-occurrence, with a repertoire-size bias correction applied to TCR pairs. In a later analysis, false discovery rates were estimated by permuting HLA or CMV assignments 20 times. In a later analysis, co-occurring TCRs were grouped with DBSCAN, and TCRdist sequence similarity was added when clustering was performed within HLA-allele-positive subsets. For co-occurrence clustering, repertoires with fewer than 30,000 or more than 120,000 public chains were excluded, along with several repertoires with anomalous nucleotide sharing. As stored in TCRdb, this immuneACCESS dataset retains in-frame rearrangements with V and J assigned. A fraction of the clones does not appear; measured against another copy, unresolved V genes explain less than half of the discrepancy, and the remainder lacks a known reason. The DNA was the basis for D and trimming; V, J and clone size are from that table. This sample lists 65,000 to 80,000 clones; about 81% were detected once. The ten top clones hold about 9.5% of the sample.

The cohort was made up of 500 to 800 healthy bone marrow donors. Cohort members were all nominally healthy when sampled, although unrecorded immune exposures were likely present. The donor tested CMV seropositive and was one of the 289 seropositive cohort members. A peripheral blood sample was provided by each donor, and peripheral blood mononuclear cells were used for TCR beta sequencing. Genomic DNA extraction from the blood cell samples was performed with the Qiagen DNeasy Blood Extraction Kit. V loses 3 bases, J loses 1 base, and the germline ends lie 3 bases apart. The cysteine opens and the phenylalanine closes a CDR3 of 13 amino acids. The CDR3 DNA has 39 bases and is translated from base 1. CDR1 SGHTA and CDR2 FQGTGA are derived from the germline V gene. A note on this clone: Its antigen target is currently unknown. No base-level quality is on record; no much larger clone is a single base apart.

Here the chain combines TRBV7-3 and TRBJ2-2, with the identity of the D gene unclear. Sequenced input: PBMCs. This TCR derives from a woman between 40 and 50 years old in good health and CMV-seropositive. The DNA is as follows: TGTGCCAGCAGCTTCGGGAACACCGGGGAGCTGTTTTTT. It translates as CASSFGNTGELFF.